This TCR beta chain was identified in a study of shared clonotypes between healthy human individuals. Germline CDR1 and CDR2: LNHDA and SQIVND (reference sequence). There are 14 residues in the CDR3. The V gene lost 6 bases and the J gene lost 6 bases, with 15 bases spanning the gap. Libraries were prepared by immunoSEQ multiplex PCR; TCRdb keeps only in-frame clonotypes and omits some of them. The table records some 900,000 clones, about 80% of them present only once. Only a few counts were recorded for this clone. The sequence was obtained from a man aged 18 to 35 in good health. V and J are TRBV19 and TRBJ1-5; weak D call: TRBD1 (6 bases). The sequenced material came from memory CD4+ T cells sorted from blood. The sample's subset: CD45RA-negative fraction. CDR3 protein: CASSTDSFGQPQHF. CDR3 coding DNA: TGTGCCAGTAGCACGGACAGTTTTGGTCAGCCCCAGCATTTT.